The 20 T cell receptor beta chains in this list originate from one sample, sequenced in a study of cytomegalovirus exposure and HLA in healthy donors. The PCR made use of 60 Vbeta and 13 Jbeta primers. Method: immunoSEQ multiplex PCR; TCRdb's copy keeps in-frame clones and lacks some. The top ten clones hold 1% of a sample with approximately 160,000 clones, around 80% of them seen once. The sample taken for sequencing was PBMCs. The receptor set was obtained from a woman aged 45 to 65 in good health and CMV-seropositive.

The chain uses TRBV11-3 and TRBJ1-1, with TRBD1 as a possible D gene (6 bases). The V end was cut by 4 bases, the J end by 5 bases, with 11 bases between. Germline V CDR1 and CDR2: SGHNT, YENEEA. The CDR3 loop spans 13 amino acids. CDR3 nucleotides: TGTGCCAGCAGCTCAGGCAGGGGAACTGAAGCTTTCTTT. Translating it yields CASSSGRGTEAFF.

CDR3: CASSLFMGDQETQYF. In nucleotides, the CDR3 is TGCGCCAGCAGCTTGTTCATGGGCGACCAAGAGACCCAGTACTTC. V is TRBV5-1 and J is TRBJ2-5; D not resolved. The CDR3 consists of 15 residues. Looked up from germline, CDR1 is SGHRS and CDR2 is YFSETQ. The V gene lost 1 base and the J gene lost 0 bases, with 10 bases spanning the gap.

This clone was seen just once. CDR3 protein: CASSGRGLVVETQYF. The CDR3 DNA sequence: TGCGCCAGCAGCGGCAGGGGTCTGGTGGTTGAGACCCAGTACTTC. This chain joins TRBV5-1 and TRBJ2-5; D possibly corresponds to TRBD1 (6 bases). Trimming pared 4 bases from V and 5 bases from J, leaving 18 bases between. Looked up from germline, CDR1 is SGHRS and CDR2 is YFSETQ. This CDR3 comprises 15 residues.

The chain carries TRBV6-4 and TRBJ2-1, with D unclear. V was clipped by 4 bases and J by 4 bases, with 8 bases between them. The CDR3 runs to 13 residues. CDR1 and CDR2 (germline): MRHNA, SNTAGT. CDR3 in amino acids: CASSVREYNEQFF. The CDR3 nucleotides read TGTGCCAGCAGTGTTCGAGAATACAATGAGCAGTTCTTC.

The chain joins TRBV19 to TRBJ1-1, with D maybe TRBD1 (6 bases). The germline gives CDR1 LNHDA, CDR2 SQIVND (reference sequence). This CDR3 is built from 14 residues. Trimming removed 4 bases from V and 5 bases from J, with 14 bases in between. The CDR3 loop reads CASSTHRDGTEAFF. As DNA, the CDR3 is TGTGCCAGTAGTACCCACAGGGATGGTACTGAAGCTTTCTTT. The full variable domain, completed using reference TRBV19 and TRBJ1-1, is DGGITQSPKYLFRKEGQNVTLSCEQNLNHDAMYWYRQDPGQGLRLIYYSQIVNDFQKGDIAEGYSVSREKKESFPLTVTSAQKNPTAFYLCASSTHRDGTEAFFGQGTRLTVV.

This chain joins TRBV9 and TRBJ2-7, with 7 bases fitting TRBD2. Germline V gives CDR1 SGDLS, CDR2 YYNGEE. This CDR3 is built from 13 residues. The trim removed 4 bases at V and 2 bases at J, leaving 3 bases unmatched. CDR3 sequence: CASSTSATYEQYF. The CDR3, as DNA: TGTGCCAGCAGCACTAGCGCCACCTACGAGCAGTACTTC.

Notes on this clone: Other DNA sequences from this sample encode an identical CDR3 as well. This chain links TRBV5-6 with TRBJ1-2; D may be TRBD1 (6 bases). V dropped 0 bases and J dropped 0 bases, with 6 bases sitting between them. CDR1 is SGHDT and CDR2 is YYEEEE in the germline V gene. The CDR3 extends over 14 amino acids. CDR3 nucleotide sequence: TGTGCCAGCAGCTTGGGGACAGCTAACTATGGCTACACCTTC. This gives the protein CASSLGTANYGYTF. Full variable domain (remainder filled in from reference TRBV5-6 and TRBJ1-2): DAGVTQSPTHLIKTRGQQVTLRCSPKSGHDTVSWYQQALGQGPQFIFQYYEEEERQRGNFPDRFSGHQFPNYSSELNVNALLLGDSALYLCASSLGTANYGYTFGSGTRLTVV.

On this clone itself: Germline and junction disagree at one end, which may indicate a read error. The chain joins TRBV5-5 to TRBJ1-5, with D perhaps TRBD1 (6 bases). The CDR3 length is 16 residues. Germline loops: CDR1 SGHKS, CDR2 YYEKEE (reference sequence). The CDR3 nucleotides are TGTGCCAGCAGCTTGGACGCGGGGGCCGGCAAGCAGCCCCAGCATTTT. Translation: CASSLDAGAGKQPQHF.

The chain is built from TRBV9 and TRBJ1-1, with a possible D match to TRBD1 (6 bases). V was pared by 3 bases and J by 6 bases, with 15 bases between. The CDR3 spans 14 residues. In germline, CDR1 is SGDLS, CDR2 YYNGEE. CDR3 coding DNA: TGTGCCAGCAGCGCAACAGGGACAACACCTGAAGCTTTCTTT. Amino acid sequence: CASSATGTTPEAFF.

V usage is TRBV28 and J usage is TRBJ1-5; TRBD1 aligns across 7 bases. The junction had 10 bases not matched to a gene; V was cut back by 6 bases and J by 5 bases. Germline CDR1 is MDHEN and CDR2 is SYDVKM. The CDR3 sequence is 15 residues long. This chain's CDR3 is CASSVVSDRDQPQHF. DNA of the CDR3: TGTGCCAGCAGCGTAGTAAGTGACAGGGATCAGCCCCAGCATTTT.

The rearrangement joins TRBV12-5 to TRBJ2-3; 13 bases are a match to TRBD2. The CDR3 consists of 15 residues. The trim removed 6 bases at V and 8 bases at J, leaving 8 bases unmatched. CDR1 is LGHNT, CDR2 FRNRAP, per germline. The CDR3: CASGPGTSGTGTQYF. The CDR3 DNA reads TGTGCTAGTGGACCCGGGACTAGCGGGACTGGTACGCAGTATTTT.

The chain joins TRBV15 to TRBJ2-5; 8 positions match TRBD2. Germline trimming cut 3 bases from V and 2 bases from J; bases unmatched to any gene: 5. Germline V gene sequence: CDR1 LNHNV, CDR2 YYDKDF (reference sequence). The CDR3 is 15 residues long. For the CDR3, the DNA is TGTGCCACCAGCAGGGGTCTAGCGGGTCAAGAGACCCAGTACTTC. This gives the protein CATSRGLAGQETQYF.

The V call is TRBV15, the J call TRBJ2-5, with D unresolved. The J call could be wrong; TRBJ2-7 is a better fit for the DNA end. CDR1 and CDR2 from the germline V gene are LNHNV and YYDKDF (reference sequence). The CDR3 totals 14 residues. The CDR3 spells CATSRAENSYEQYF. The CDR3 DNA follows: TGTGCCACCAGCAGAGCCGAGAACTCCTACGAGCAGTACTTC.

This chain joins TRBV29-1 and TRBJ2-1; perhaps TRBD2 as D (5 bases). CDR3 length: 15 amino acids. Germline CDR1 is SQVTM and CDR2 is ANQGSEA. V shed 3 bases and J shed 0 bases, with 12 bases lying between them. The CDR3 DNA follows: TGCAGCGTTGACGGCAGCGGCAGCTCCTACAATGAGCAGTTCTTC. Encoded protein: CSVDGSGSSYNEQFF.

The chain combines TRBV11-2 with TRBJ1-1; no firm D call. Trimming left V 5 bases short and J 7 bases short, with 11 bases between. From germline, CDR1 is SGHAT and CDR2 FQNNGV. The CDR3 is made up of 12 amino acids. The CDR3 DNA sequence: TGTGCCAGCAGCCCTACACAGATTGAAGCTTTCTTT. Translating gives CASSPTQIEAFF.

This chain connects TRBV5-4 to TRBJ2-1; a possible D gene is TRBD2 (6 bases). Germline CDR1 is SGHNT and CDR2 is YYREEE (reference sequence). This CDR3 contains 15 residues. Trimming left V 7 bases short and J 0 bases short, with 14 bases between. CDR3 sequence: CASAPAGSSYNEQFF. The DNA of the CDR3 is TGTGCCAGCGCCCCGGCGGGGAGCTCCTACAATGAGCAGTTCTTC.

The chain combines TRBV28 with TRBJ2-5, with a weak D call TRBD1 (6 bases). Germline V gives CDR1 MDHEN, CDR2 SYDVKM. Between the trimmed V and J ends, which lost 5 bases and 5 bases, there was a span of 18 bases. The CDR3 sequence is 15 residues long. CDR3 sequence (DNA): TGTGCCAGCAGTCTACACGTGACAGGAGTCGAGACCCAGTACTTC. Its translation is CASSLHVTGVETQYF.

The gene calls are TRBV6-6 and TRBJ1-5; 7 bases fit TRBD1. In germline, CDR1 is MNHNY, CDR2 SVGAGI (reference sequence). The CDR3 runs to 13 residues. The trim removed 6 bases at V and 5 bases at J, leaving 4 bases unmatched. CDR3 bases: TGTGCCAGCAGCGACAGGGTGTATCAGCCCCAGCATTTT. This encodes CASSDRVYQPQHF.

The rearrangement links TRBV9 to TRBJ2-2, with 7 bases lining up with TRBD1. Germline values: CDR1 SGDLS, CDR2 YYNGEE. This CDR3 has 15 residues. The ends lost 3 bases at V and 6 bases at J; junction bases unmatched: 8. For the CDR3, the DNA is TGTGCCAGCAGCGGGACAGGTACCGTCTCCGGGGAGCTGTTTTTT. Its translation: CASSGTGTVSGELFF.

The chain links TRBV18 to TRBJ1-1; TRBD1 aligns across 7 bases. The V gene's germline CDR1 is KGHSH and CDR2 LQKENI. Trimming at V came to 3 bases and at J to 4 bases, leaving 11 bases not matched to a gene. The CDR3 loop spans 16 amino acids. As DNA, the CDR3 is TGTGCCAGCTCACCGCGGGACAGTTTGGCGATCACTGAAGCTTTCTTT. Its protein product is CASSPRDSLAITEAFF.